This T cell receptor (beta chain) was documented in a study of blood T cell repertoires in COVID-19. Source study methods: Cell counts per sample came from amplifying reference gene primers. TCRdb's table, derived via immunoSEQ multiplex PCR, lists solely in-frame clones and lacks some. V and J calls and clone size are as listed in that table; D and trimming were resolved from the DNA. The table includes 150,000 to 200,000 clones, 85% to 90% detected once. Germline CDR1 is KGHDR and CDR2 is SFDVKD. With 1 base removed from V and 1 base from J, the gap between germline ends came to 11 bases. The CDR3 is 16 residues long.

V is TRBV24-1 and J is TRBJ2-3; TRBD2 is a possible D gene (6 bases). The TCR comes from a young man with acute or convalescent COVID-19. Sample: peripheral blood. The DNA for the CDR3 is TGTGCCACCAGTGATTTACGGCGGGGCGGCACAGATACGCAGTATTTT. It is translated as CATSDLRRGGTDTQYF.